This T cell receptor (beta chain) appears in the sequencing data of a study of T cells in Graves' hyperthyroidism and ophthalmopathy. The CDR3 regions of TCR beta were amplified from RNA transcripts. With the HTBI primer set, the TCR CDR3 went through a first round of RT-PCR. One entry per CDR3 protein results from TCRdb running MiXCR on the multiplex PCR reads. This sample has hundreds of thousands of distinct CDR3 sequences, with more than 15% found just once. Trimming removed 1 base at V and 6 bases at J, with 7 bases between. The length of the CDR3 is 13 residues. Germline V gives CDR1 SGHTA, CDR2 FQGNSA. This clonotype was seen repeatedly, ten times or more.

The V and J genes are TRBV7-2 and TRBJ2-1; D ambiguous. Sequencing was carried out using blood. The receptor was isolated from a young woman with Graves' ophthalmopathy. The CDR3 loop is CASSLEFSNEQFF. The CDR3 region has the DNA TGTGCCAGCAGCTTAGAGTTTTCCAATGAGCAGTTCTTC.